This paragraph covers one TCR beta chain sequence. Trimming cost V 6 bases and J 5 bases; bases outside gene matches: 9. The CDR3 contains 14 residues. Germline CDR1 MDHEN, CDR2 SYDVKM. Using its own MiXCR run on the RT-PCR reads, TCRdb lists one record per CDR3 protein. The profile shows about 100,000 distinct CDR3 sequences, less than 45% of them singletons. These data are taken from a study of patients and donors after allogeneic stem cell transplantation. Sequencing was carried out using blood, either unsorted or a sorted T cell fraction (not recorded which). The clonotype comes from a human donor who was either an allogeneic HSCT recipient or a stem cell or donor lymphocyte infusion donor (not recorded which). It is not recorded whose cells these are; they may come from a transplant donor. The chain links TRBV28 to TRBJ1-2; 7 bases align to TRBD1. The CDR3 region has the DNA TGTGCCAGCAGCCTACAGGGGAGGCTTTATGGCTACACCTTC. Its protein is CASSLQGRLYGYTF.